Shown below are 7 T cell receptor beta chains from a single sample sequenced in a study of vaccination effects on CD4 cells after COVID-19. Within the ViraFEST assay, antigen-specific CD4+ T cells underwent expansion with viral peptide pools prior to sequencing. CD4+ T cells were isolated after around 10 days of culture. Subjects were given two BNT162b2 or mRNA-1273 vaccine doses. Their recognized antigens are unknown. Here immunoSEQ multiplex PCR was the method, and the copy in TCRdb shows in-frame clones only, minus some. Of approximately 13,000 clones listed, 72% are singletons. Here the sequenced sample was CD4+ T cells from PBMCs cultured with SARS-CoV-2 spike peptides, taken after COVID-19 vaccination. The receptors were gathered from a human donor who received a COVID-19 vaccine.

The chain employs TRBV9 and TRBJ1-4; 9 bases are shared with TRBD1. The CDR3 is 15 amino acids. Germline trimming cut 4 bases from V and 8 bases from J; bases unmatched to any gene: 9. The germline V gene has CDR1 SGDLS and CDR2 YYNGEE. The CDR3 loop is CASSIQGARGEKLFF. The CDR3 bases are TGTGCCAGCAGCATACAGGGGGCTCGAGGGGAAAAACTGTTTTTT.

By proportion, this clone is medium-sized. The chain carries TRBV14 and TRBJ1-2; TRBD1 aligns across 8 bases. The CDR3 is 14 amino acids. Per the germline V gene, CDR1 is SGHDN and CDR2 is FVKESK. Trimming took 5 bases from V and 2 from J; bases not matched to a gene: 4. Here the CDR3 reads CASSSRQGNYGYTF. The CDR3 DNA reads TGTGCCAGCAGCTCGCGACAGGGGAACTATGGCTACACCTTC.

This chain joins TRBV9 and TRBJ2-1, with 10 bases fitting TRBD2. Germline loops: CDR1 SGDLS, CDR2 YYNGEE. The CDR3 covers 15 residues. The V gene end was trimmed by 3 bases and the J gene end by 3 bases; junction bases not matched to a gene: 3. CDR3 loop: CASSALAGIYNEQFF. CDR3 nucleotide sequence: TGTGCCAGCAGCGCACTAGCGGGGATCTACAATGAGCAGTTCTTC.

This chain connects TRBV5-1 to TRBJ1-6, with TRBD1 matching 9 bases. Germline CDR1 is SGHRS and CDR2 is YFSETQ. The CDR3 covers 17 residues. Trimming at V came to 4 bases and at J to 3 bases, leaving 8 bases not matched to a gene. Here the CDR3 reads CASSRFTTGGYNSPLHF. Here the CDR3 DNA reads TGCGCCAGCAGCCGATTCACGACAGGGGGCTATAATTCACCCCTCCACTTT.

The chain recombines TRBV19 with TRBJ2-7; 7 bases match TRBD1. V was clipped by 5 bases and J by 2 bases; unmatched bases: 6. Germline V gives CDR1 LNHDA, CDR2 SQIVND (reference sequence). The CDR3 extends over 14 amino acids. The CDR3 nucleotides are TGTGCCAGTAGTGCACAGGGGCCCCCCTACGAGCAGTACTTC. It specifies CASSAQGPPYEQYF.

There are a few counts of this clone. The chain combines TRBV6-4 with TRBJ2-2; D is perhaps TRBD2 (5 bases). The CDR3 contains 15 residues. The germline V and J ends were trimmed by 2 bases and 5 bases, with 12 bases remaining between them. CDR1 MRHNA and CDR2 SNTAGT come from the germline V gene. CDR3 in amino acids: CASSDIATGTGELFF. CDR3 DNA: TGTGCCAGCAGTGACATAGCAACGGGGACCGGGGAGCTGTTTTTT.

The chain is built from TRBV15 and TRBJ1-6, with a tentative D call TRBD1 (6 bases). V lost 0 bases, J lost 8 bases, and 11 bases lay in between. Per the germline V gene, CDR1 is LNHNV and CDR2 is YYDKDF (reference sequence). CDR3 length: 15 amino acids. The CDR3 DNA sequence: TGTGCCACCAGCAGAGAGGACGGGGGCCATTCACCCCTCCACTTT. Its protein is CATSREDGGHSPLHF.